This TCR beta chain was retrieved from a study of shared clonotypes between healthy human individuals (TCRdb year 2020). As for the study more broadly: A couple of women and a few men aged 18 to 49 years were included in the cohort. The study deeply sequenced blood TCR repertoires of about 5 healthy adults to estimate repertoire size and the extent of clonotype sharing between individuals. To increase sequencing depth and limit assay-specific biases, different laboratories used diverse techniques to prepare libraries and sequence TCR repertoires. For each donor, CD4 naive and CD4 memory were each run on three plates, CD8 naive on two plates, and CD8 memory on one plate. Per donor, leukapheresis produced somewhere between about 0.9 and 10 billion PBMCs.

What the work shows at the level of the full study, not this receptor alone: Clonotypes shared by all four sorted-subset donors showed higher generation probabilities than non-shared clonotypes. Even with the large sequencing depth, rarefaction of the sorted-subset datasets indicated that sequencing was incomplete. When four donors were compared, the shared fraction of clonotypes was around 5% for naive CD4, more than 3% for naive CD8, more than 2% for memory CD4, and 0.35% to 0.4% for memory CD8. Sampling was limited to blood, and TCR repertoires in tissue likely differ from TCR repertoires in blood. Larger estimated clonotype richness was generally found for naive subsets than for memory subsets. Pairwise subsampling led to the expectation that sequencing depth would affect the degree of clonotype sharing among donors. The small number of donors limited the genetic and exposure-history diversity represented.

Using the deep immunoSEQ assay, TCR CDR3 regions were amplified from genomic DNA by multiplex PCR. Extracted genomic DNA from each cell subset was spread evenly across all wells of several immunoSEQ 96-well plates, with each plate serving as a replicate. Each replicate PCR for sorted subsets received about 0.2 ug genomic DNA, equal to tens of thousands of T cell genomes. Purified libraries were measured with a Qubit 3.0 fluorometer, size-checked on a Bioanalyzer 2100, and measured again with the KAPA Library Quantification kit. Every immunoSEQ 96-well plate was sequenced on a separate single-read 150-cycle Illumina NextSeq 550 flow cell. From the authors' description of their analysis: Because the immunoSEQ output included only junctional sequences and no quality scores, the filtering could not be the same as the filtering used for full-length reads. Sequences were annotated with PyIR, a Python wrapper for IgBLAST v1.9, and V/J genes and CDR3 were assigned using IMGT germline references. Reads were removed for weak V/J assignments (E-value above 1e-6), missing CDR3, stop codons, out-of-frame junctions, or ambiguous translated residues. V3J clonotypes were defined by identical inferred V gene, J gene, and CDR3 amino acid sequence. The percentage overlap between two repertoires was calculated by dividing the number of shared unique clonotypes by the size of the smaller repertoire. Repertoire richness was assessed with RTK rarefaction, the Chao1 estimator, and Recon v2.1 estimates of unobserved clonotypes. For all TCRbeta clonotypes obtained by the gDNA method from a few donors, generation probabilities were computed with OLGA. TCRdb's version of the immuneACCESS table is confined to in-frame rearrangements and falls short of the full clone set. An unresolved V gene accounts for under half of the shortfall where checked; the remainder is of unknown origin. For V, J and clone size, that table is used; D and trimming come from the DNA. The sample data list about 870,000 clones, and around 93% of these were observed just once. 24% of the sample belongs to the ten largest clones.

CDR3 length: 14 amino acids, cysteine to phenylalanine. Only CDR3 DNA remains: 42 bases, in frame from the first base. Trimming at the junction amounts to 8 bases on V and 4 bases on J, and the germline ends lie 15 bases apart. For CDR1 and CDR2, the germline V gene (reference sequence) lists SEHNR and FQNEAQ. To note about this clone: What antigen it recognizes has not been identified. The input lacks base qualities; no much larger clone sits a single base away.

CD8 naive samples consisted of CD45RO-negative cells that were positively selected for CCR7, yielding a CD45RA+CCR7+ population without TemRA cells. Healthy HIV-negative adults with no recently reported acute infections or vaccinations were included as donors. Only Caucasian adults living in Nashville, Tennessee, USA were represented among the donors. Blood was obtained by leukapheresis, after which PBMCs were separated by Ficoll-Histopaque density gradient centrifugation and cryopreserved in liquid nitrogen vapor phase. Purity and quantity of every magnetically sorted T cell population were checked by analytical flow cytometry. Genomic DNA was isolated from each sorted fraction and quantified by UV absorbance on a Nanodrop 2000c.

Sample: naive CD8+ T cells sorted from blood. The label giving this sample's cell subset or site can be read as: CD45RA+CCR7+. Here the chain combines TRBV7-9 and TRBJ2-1; a tentative D match to TRBD1 spans 5 bases. This receptor was taken from a man aged 25-40 years in good health. The CDR3 has the sequence CASHGAAKYNEQFF. The bases read TGTGCCAGCCATGGGGCAGCAAAATACAATGAGCAGTTCTTC.